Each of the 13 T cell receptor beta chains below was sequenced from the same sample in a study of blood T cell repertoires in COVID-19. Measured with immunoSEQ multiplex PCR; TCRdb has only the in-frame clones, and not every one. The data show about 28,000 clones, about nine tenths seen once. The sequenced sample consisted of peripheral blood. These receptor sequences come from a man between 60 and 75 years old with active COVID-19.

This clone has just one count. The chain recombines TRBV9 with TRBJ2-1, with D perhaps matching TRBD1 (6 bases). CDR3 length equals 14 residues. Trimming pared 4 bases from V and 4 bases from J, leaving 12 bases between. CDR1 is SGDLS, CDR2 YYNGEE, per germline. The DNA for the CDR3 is TGTGCCAGCAGCCCGGGGACACCGTACAATGAGCAGTTCTTC. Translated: CASSPGTPYNEQFF.

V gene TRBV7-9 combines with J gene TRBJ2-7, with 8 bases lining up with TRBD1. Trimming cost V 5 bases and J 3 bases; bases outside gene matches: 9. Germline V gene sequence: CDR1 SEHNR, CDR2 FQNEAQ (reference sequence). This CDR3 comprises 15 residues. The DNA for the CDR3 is TGTGCCAGCAGCCCCCGGGGACAGGAGTTCTACGAGCAGTACTTC. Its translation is CASSPRGQEFYEQYF.

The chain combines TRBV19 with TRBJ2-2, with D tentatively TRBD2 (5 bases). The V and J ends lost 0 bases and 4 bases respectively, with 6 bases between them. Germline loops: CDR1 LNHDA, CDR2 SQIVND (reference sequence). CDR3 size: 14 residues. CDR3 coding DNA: TGTGCCAGTAGTATAGATCGGGGCACCGGGGAGCTGTTTTTT. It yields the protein CASSIDRGTGELFF.

The CDR3 here is CASSLAGTTKNIQYF. In DNA, the CDR3 is TGTGCCAGCAGCTTAGCCGGGACAACCAAAAACATTCAGTACTTC. The chain uses TRBV7-9 and TRBJ2-4; a weak D match, TRBD1 (6 bases). The germline V gene has CDR1 SEHNR and CDR2 FQNEAQ (reference sequence). The V gene lost 0 bases and the J gene lost 2 bases, with 8 bases spanning the gap. The CDR3 contains 15 residues.

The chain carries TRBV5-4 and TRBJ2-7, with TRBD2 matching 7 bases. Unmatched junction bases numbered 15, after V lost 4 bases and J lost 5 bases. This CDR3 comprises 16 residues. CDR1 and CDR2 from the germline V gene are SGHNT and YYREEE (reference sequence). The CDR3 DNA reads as TGTGCCAGCAGCCCCGGGTTGGGGGGGGGAGGTGACGAGCAGTACTTC. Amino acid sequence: CASSPGLGGGGDEQYF.

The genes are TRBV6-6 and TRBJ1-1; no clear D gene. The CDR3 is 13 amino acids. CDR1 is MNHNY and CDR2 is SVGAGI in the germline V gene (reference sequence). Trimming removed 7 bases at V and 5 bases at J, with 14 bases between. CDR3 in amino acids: CASTLQSGTEAFF. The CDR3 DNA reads TGTGCCAGCACTCTCCAATCGGGAACTGAAGCTTTCTTT.

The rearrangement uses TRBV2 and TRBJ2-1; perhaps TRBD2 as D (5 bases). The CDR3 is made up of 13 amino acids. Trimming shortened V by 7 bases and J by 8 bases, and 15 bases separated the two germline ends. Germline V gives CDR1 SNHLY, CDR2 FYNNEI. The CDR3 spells CASTGNVRDEQFF. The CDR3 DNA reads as TGTGCCAGCACGGGGAATGTCCGCGATGAGCAGTTCTTC.

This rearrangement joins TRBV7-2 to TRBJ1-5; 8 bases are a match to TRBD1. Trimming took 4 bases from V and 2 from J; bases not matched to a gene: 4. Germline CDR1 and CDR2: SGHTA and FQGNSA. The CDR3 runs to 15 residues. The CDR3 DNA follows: TGTGCCAGCAGCTGGACAGGGACCGGCAATCAGCCCCAGCATTTT. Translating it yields CASSWTGTGNQPQHF. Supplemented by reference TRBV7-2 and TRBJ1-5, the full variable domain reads GAGVSQSPSNKVTEKGKDVELRCDPISGHTALYWYRQSLGQGLEFLIYFQGNSAPDKSGLPSDRFSAERTGGSVSTLTIQRTQQEDSAVYLCASSWTGTGNQPQHFGDGTRLSIL.

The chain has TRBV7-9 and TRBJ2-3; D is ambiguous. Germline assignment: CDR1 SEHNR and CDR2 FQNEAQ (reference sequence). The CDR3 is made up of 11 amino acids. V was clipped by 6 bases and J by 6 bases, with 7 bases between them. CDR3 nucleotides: TGTGCCAGCAGGCTAGAGGATACGCAGTATTTT. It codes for CASRLEDTQYF.

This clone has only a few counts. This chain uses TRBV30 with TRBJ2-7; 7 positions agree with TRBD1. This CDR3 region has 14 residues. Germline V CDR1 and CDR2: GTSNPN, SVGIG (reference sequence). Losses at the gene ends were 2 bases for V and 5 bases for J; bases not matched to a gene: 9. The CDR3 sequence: CAWSMDRSPHEQYF. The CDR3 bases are TGTGCCTGGAGTATGGACAGGTCCCCCCACGAGCAGTACTTC.

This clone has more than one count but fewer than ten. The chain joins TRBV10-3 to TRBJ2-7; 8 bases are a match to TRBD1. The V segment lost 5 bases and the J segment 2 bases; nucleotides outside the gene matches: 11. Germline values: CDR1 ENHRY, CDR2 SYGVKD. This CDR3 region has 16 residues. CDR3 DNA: TGTGCCATCAGTAGAGAAGGACAGGGCCACCCCTACGAGCAGTACTTC. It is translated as CAISREGQGHPYEQYF.

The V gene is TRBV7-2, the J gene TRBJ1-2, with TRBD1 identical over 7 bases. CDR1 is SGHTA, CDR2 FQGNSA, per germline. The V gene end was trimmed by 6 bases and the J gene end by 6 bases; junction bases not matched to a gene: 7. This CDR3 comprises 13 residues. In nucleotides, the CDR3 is TGTGCCAGCAGACGGACAGGCTACCATGGCTACACCTTC. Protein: CASRRTGYHGYTF.

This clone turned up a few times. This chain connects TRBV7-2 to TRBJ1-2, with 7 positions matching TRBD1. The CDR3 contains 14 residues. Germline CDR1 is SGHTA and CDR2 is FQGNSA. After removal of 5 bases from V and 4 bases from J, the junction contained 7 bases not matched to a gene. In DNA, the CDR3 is TGTGCCAGCAGCCGCGACGGACAGGCCTATGGCTACACCTTC. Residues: CASSRDGQAYGYTF.